Only a few counts were recorded for the clone carrying this TCR beta chain. Its matching antigen is unknown. This record comes from a study of OX40 agonist ivuxolimab in advanced cancers. Study-wide results and limits: Researchers did not determine the expanded peripheral T cells' antigen specificity. In the 0.1 to 3.0 mg/kg range, CD4+ and CD8+ blood T cells had expanded clonally by week 6.

The data were produced by immunoSEQ multiplex PCR, yet TCRdb's version contains in-frame clones alone and is incomplete. The data contain tens of thousands of clones, less than 95% of them singletons. Autoimmune disease history or systemic immunosuppression led to patient exclusion. Collection of blood occurred at baseline, at cycle 4 day 1, and at cycle 7 day 1. Trimming cost V 3 bases and J 0 bases, with 17 bases left between them. Looked up from germline, CDR1 is SGHRS and CDR2 is YFSETQ. The CDR3 extends over 17 amino acids. J is TRBJ2-3 and V is TRBV5-1; possibly TRBD2 for D (5 bases). The clonotype comes from an adult with an advanced solid tumor such as melanoma, head and neck, liver or kidney cancer. Sequencing used CD4+ or CD8+ T cells sorted from blood, obtained in a trial of the OX40 agonist ivuxolimab. DNA for the CDR3: TGCGCCAGCAGCTCCCCGGGGAGCGGTAAAAGCACAGATACGCAGTATTTT. It yields the protein CASSSPGSGKSTDTQYF.